This T cell receptor (beta chain) stems from a study of T cell responses to AZD1222 COVID-19 vaccine. Overall study results and limits: Females outnumbered males among donors, who were mostly white British; clonal diversity was possibly underestimated. Sampling captured repertoires only after the peak T cell response. Spike-wide coverage was observed for vaccine-associated CD4 TCRs, with dominant responses at 160-218 and 743-854.

The CDR3 has 14 residues. Trimming pared 7 bases from V and 5 bases from J, leaving 17 bases between. Germline V CDR1 and CDR2: MDHEN, SYDVKM. A remark on this clone: The antigen is undetermined.

TCRdb's table, derived via immunoSEQ multiplex PCR, lists solely in-frame clones and lacks some. The sample holds 150,000 to 200,000 clones, more than 85% seen once. This chain links TRBV28 with TRBJ1-2, with D maybe TRBD1 (6 bases). The receptor comes from an adult who received the AZD1222 COVID-19 vaccine. The specimen comprised peripheral blood, sampled 28 days after the second AZD1222 dose. The CDR3 loop is CASTLGDTAYGYTF. The CDR3 DNA reads as TGTGCCAGCACTCTCGGGGACACGGCATATGGCTACACCTTC.